Presented here are 27 T cell receptor beta chains from one specimen sequenced in a study of T cells in Graves' hyperthyroidism and ophthalmopathy. There were TCR beta CDR3 regions amplified from RNA transcripts. The primer set for the first-round RT-PCR of the TCR CDR3 was HTBI. TCRdb ran MiXCR on the multiplex PCR reads and lists one entry per CDR3 protein. The profile shows about 610,000 distinct CDR3 sequences, approximately 15% of them singletons. The specimen sequenced was blood. The origin of the receptors is a woman between 40 and 55 years old with Graves' ophthalmopathy.

Many counts were recorded for this clonotype. In DNA, the CDR3 is TGCAGTGTCACAGGTTTACGCGCTGAAGCTTTCTTT. Protein sequence: CSVTGLRAEAFF. J is TRBJ1-1 and V is TRBV20-1, with D maybe TRBD1 (5 bases). The CDR3 sequence is 12 residues long. Trimming pared 7 bases from V and 6 bases from J, leaving 15 bases between. Germline lookup yields CDR1 DFQATT and CDR2 SNEGSKA (reference sequence).

This clonotype was recorded many times. V is TRBV13 and J is TRBJ1-1; maybe TRBD1 (6 bases). The CDR3 consists of 15 residues. Germline-derived CDR1 and CDR2 are PRHDT and FYEKMQ (reference sequence). V dropped 5 bases and J dropped 1 base, with 14 bases sitting between them. The CDR3 DNA sequence: TGTGCCAGCAGCCCCCACGACAGGCAGAACACTGAAGCTTTCTTT. This gives the protein CASSPHDRQNTEAFF.

Many counts were recorded for this clonotype. The chain has TRBV20-1 and TRBJ1-5; 7 nucleotides align to TRBD1. This CDR3 is built from 14 residues. CDR1 is DFQATT, CDR2 SNEGSKA, per germline (reference sequence). J gave up 3 bases and V 0 bases, and 2 bases lay outside the gene matches. The CDR3: CSARDGTVNQPQHF. DNA of the CDR3: TGCAGTGCTAGAGACGGGACAGTCAATCAGCCCCAGCATTTT.

The chain is built from TRBV12-3 or TRBV12-4 and TRBJ1-1; D may be TRBD1 (5 bases). V was shortened by 3 bases and J by 5 bases, with 13 bases between the two germline ends. The CDR3 spans 14 residues. The DNA for the CDR3 is TGTGCCAGCAGTTTTGGTGCAGGGAGGACTGAAGCTTTCTTT. As protein: CASSFGAGRTEAFF.

This clonotype was counted at least ten times. This rearrangement joins TRBV6-1 to TRBJ2-2; 8 bases match TRBD2. The CDR3 is 14 residues long. Unmatched junction bases numbered 5, after V lost 7 bases and J lost 4 bases. Germline V gives CDR1 MNHNS, CDR2 SASEGT. The CDR3 sequence: CASIRSGTTGELFF. In nucleotides, the CDR3 is TGTGCCAGCATCCGTAGCGGGACCACCGGGGAGCTGTTTTTT.

The chain has TRBV6-4 and TRBJ2-6; TRBD2 is a possible D gene (5 bases). CDR1 and CDR2 (germline): MRHNA, SNTAGT. V was clipped by 0 bases and J by 4 bases, with 10 bases between them. The CDR3 contains 16 residues. CDR3 DNA: TGTGCCAGCAGTGACTCCTCCGGGGTCGGGGCCAACGTCCTGACTTTC. Encoded protein: CASSDSSGVGANVLTF.

This clonotype was recorded many times. The V gene is TRBV27, the J gene TRBJ2-3; D is possibly TRBD2 (6 bases). The CDR3 is made up of 14 amino acids. The germline V and J ends were trimmed by 6 bases and 2 bases, with 12 bases remaining between them. Germline V gene lookup returns CDR1 MNHEY and CDR2 SMNVEV (reference sequence). CDR3 in amino acids: CASSGSSDTDTQYF. CDR3 nucleotide sequence: TGTGCCAGCAGCGGGAGCTCGGACACAGATACGCAGTATTTT.

Written as DNA, the CDR3 is TGTGCCAGCCGCTCCCCTGGACAGGGCACCCACGAGCAGTACTTC. The encoded protein is CASRSPGQGTHEQYF. This chain links TRBV6-1 with TRBJ2-7; 8 bases align to TRBD1. There are 15 residues in the CDR3. J gave up 5 bases and V 8 bases, and 14 bases lay outside the gene matches. CDR1 is MNHNS, CDR2 SASEGT, per germline.

The chain combines TRBV5-1 with TRBJ1-2, with no clear D. This CDR3 spans 16 amino acids. Germline V lookup: CDR1 SGHRS, CDR2 YFSETQ. Trimming stripped 4 bases from V and 5 bases from J, with 21 bases between. The CDR3 loop is CASSRANSPYPYGYTF. CDR3 in DNA: TGCGCCAGCAGCAGGGCGAACAGCCCTTACCCGTATGGCTACACCTTC.

This clonotype was counted ten times or more. This chain connects TRBV2 to TRBJ1-5; D may be TRBD1 (6 bases). This CDR3 spans 13 amino acids. CDR1 SNHLY and CDR2 FYNNEI come from the germline V gene. With 6 bases removed from V and 5 bases from J, the gap between germline ends came to 11 bases. CDR3: CASRWTADQPQHF. CDR3 DNA sequence: TGTGCCAGCAGGTGGACAGCGGATCAGCCCCAGCATTTT.

This clonotype was counted ten times or more. The chain combines TRBV20-1 with TRBJ2-5; tentatively, D is TRBD2 (6 bases). The CDR3 has 15 amino acids. Per the germline V gene, CDR1 is DFQATT and CDR2 is SNEGSKA (reference sequence). V lost 3 bases and J lost 2, with 16 bases in between. The DNA for the CDR3 is TGCAGTGCTAGGTCGCCGGGAGCGGCACAAGAGACCCAGTACTTC. Translation gives CSARSPGAAQETQYF.

The chain uses TRBV6-1 and TRBJ1-5, with 7 bases aligning to TRBD1. The CDR3 is 13 residues long. Germline CDR1 MNHNS, CDR2 SASEGT. Trimming took 8 bases from V and 7 from J; bases not matched to a gene: 8. CDR3 nucleotide sequence: TGTGCCAGCTCGTTGGGACAGAGACAGCCCCAGCATTTT. This translates into CASSLGQRQPQHF.

This clonotype was counted ten times or more. The chain recombines TRBV10-3 with TRBJ2-5, with 12 nucleotides matching TRBD2. Germline values: CDR1 ENHRY, CDR2 SYGVKD. J lost 4 bases, V lost 6 bases, and 3 bases had no gene match. CDR3 size: 14 residues. DNA for the CDR3: TGTGCCATCAGAGGGACTAGCGGGTTAGAGACCCAGTACTTC. Residues: CAIRGTSGLETQYF.

Ten or more counts support this clonotype. Written as DNA, the CDR3 is TGTGCCTGGAGTGACCGGACAGGGGAGAACACTGAAGCTTTCTTT. Translated: CAWSDRTGENTEAFF. The chain employs TRBV30 and TRBJ1-1, with 9 bases lining up with TRBD1. The trim removed 1 base at V and 1 base at J, leaving 4 bases unmatched. The CDR3 sequence is 15 residues long. The germline CDR1 and CDR2 sequences are GTSNPN and SVGIG (reference sequence).

This clonotype occurred many times. The V and J genes are TRBV12-3 or TRBV12-4 and TRBJ2-5; 9 bases are a match to TRBD2. CDR3 length equals 14 residues. The V and J ends lost 6 bases and 5 bases, in that order; junction bases with no gene match: 7. CDR3 region: CASSLRLADETQYF. The CDR3 region has the DNA TGTGCCAGCAGCTTGCGACTAGCGGATGAGACCCAGTACTTC.

A few counts support this clonotype. This chain connects TRBV29-1 to TRBJ2-3; D gene unclear. Between the trimmed V and J ends, which lost 0 bases and 2 bases, there was a span of 9 bases. From germline, CDR1 is SQVTM and CDR2 ANQGSEA. This CDR3 has 14 residues. DNA of the CDR3: TGCAGCGTTGAAGAAGGTGGCTACACAGATACGCAGTATTTT. Translating it yields CSVEEGGYTDTQYF.

V and J are TRBV28 and TRBJ2-7; TRBD2 agrees at 12 bases. Germline assignment: CDR1 MDHEN and CDR2 SYDVKM. V dropped 2 bases and J dropped 4; count of bases not matched to a gene: 6. The CDR3 extends over 16 amino acids. Written as DNA, the CDR3 is TGTGCCAGCAGTTTACAACTAGCGGGAGGCAGTTACGAGCAGTACTTC. Translating gives CASSLQLAGGSYEQYF.

This clonotype was recorded many times. The chain recombines TRBV19 with TRBJ2-2; 9 bases match TRBD1. Germline CDR1 is LNHDA and CDR2 is SQIVND (reference sequence). V shed 5 bases, J shed 3 bases, and the junction held 4 bases outside the gene matches. The CDR3 length is 15 residues. Here the CDR3 reads CASSPGTGYTGELFF. In DNA, the CDR3 is TGTGCCAGTAGTCCCGGGACAGGGTACACCGGGGAGCTGTTTTTT.

This clonotype has a count of ten or more. The chain couples TRBV27 to TRBJ2-7; no firm D call. In germline, CDR1 is MNHEY, CDR2 SMNVEV (reference sequence). The V end was cut by 3 bases, the J end by 6 bases, with 15 bases between. The CDR3 spans 14 residues. The CDR3 DNA reads as TGTGCCAGCAGTTTCTGGCAGGCTTCTCTCGAGCAGTACTTC. This codes for CASSFWQASLEQYF.

This clonotype was seen a handful of times. A much larger clone lies a single base off, so this may be a read error. CDR3 sequence reads: CAISDSGSTDTQYF. DNA of the CDR3: TGTGCCATCAGTGATAGCGGGAGCACAGATACGCAGTATTTT. The gene calls are TRBV10-3 and TRBJ2-3, with 7 nucleotides matching TRBD2. This CDR3 comprises 14 residues. Losses at the gene ends were 3 bases for V and 0 bases for J; bases not matched to a gene: 0. Germline CDR1 ENHRY, CDR2 SYGVKD.

This clonotype was found many times. V usage is TRBV24-1 and J usage is TRBJ2-5; D is ambiguous. Trimming shortened V by 6 bases and J by 4 bases, and 11 bases separated the two germline ends. The germline V gene has CDR1 KGHDR and CDR2 SFDVKD. The CDR3 totals 13 residues. CDR3 in amino acids: CATSPPTRETQYF. The DNA for the CDR3 is TGTGCCACCAGTCCGCCGACGCGAGAGACCCAGTACTTC.

This clonotype was seen ten or more times. The chain uses TRBV4-1 and TRBJ2-7, with D perhaps matching TRBD2 (6 bases). The germline V gene has CDR1 MGHRA and CDR2 YSYEKL. V lost 0 bases, J lost 2 bases, and 14 bases lay in between. The CDR3 contains 16 residues. In DNA, the CDR3 is TGCGCCAGCAGCCAAGAGTGGGACTCTCACACCTACGAGCAGTACTTC. Amino acids: CASSQEWDSHTYEQYF.

Ten or more counts support this clonotype. The V call is TRBV6-2 or TRBV6-3, the J call TRBJ1-1; a weak D match, TRBD1 (6 bases). Germline V gene data show CDR1 as MNHEY and CDR2 as SVGEGT. Deletions cut 0 bases from V and 4 bases from J, with 9 bases between. The CDR3 has 14 residues. CDR3 residues: CASSYSWGPTEAFF. DNA for the CDR3: TGTGCCAGCAGTTACTCTTGGGGGCCCACTGAAGCTTTCTTT.

This clonotype was counted many times. The rearrangement links TRBV7-2 to TRBJ1-1; tentative D call: TRBD1 (5 bases). Deletions cut 5 bases from V and 7 bases from J, with 14 bases between. This CDR3 is built from 13 residues. In germline, CDR1 is SGHTA, CDR2 FQGNSA. CDR3 residues: CASSGYGGGEAFF. The CDR3 DNA sequence: TGTGCCAGCAGCGGGTATGGGGGGGGTGAAGCTTTCTTT.

This clonotype was seen a few times. The chain joins TRBV28 to TRBJ1-1, with D unresolved. The V end lost 3 bases, the J end lost 1 base, and 12 bases lay between the germline ends. This CDR3 has 15 residues. Germline V gene data show CDR1 as MDHEN and CDR2 as SYDVKM. This CDR3 reads CASSFWGIKNTEAFF. DNA for the CDR3: TGTGCCAGCAGTTTTTGGGGAATTAAGAACACTGAAGCTTTCTTT.

This clonotype was detected many times. This rearrangement joins TRBV6-5 to TRBJ2-1, with 10 bases that match TRBD2. Germline CDR1 and CDR2: MNHEY and SVGAGI. The CDR3 loop spans 15 amino acids. V was clipped by 2 bases and J by 7 bases; unmatched bases: 5. CDR3 nucleotide sequence: TGTGCCAGCAGTTACACCCCGGGACTAGCGAATGAGCAGTTCTTC. The encoded protein is CASSYTPGLANEQFF.

This clonotype has ten or more counts. The chain carries TRBV7-8 and TRBJ2-2; tentative D call: TRBD2 (5 bases). Deletions cut 5 bases from V and 7 bases from J, with 11 bases between. CDR1 and CDR2 (germline): SGHVS, FQNEAQ. The CDR3 has 13 residues. CDR3: CASSKLGGGELFF. Written as DNA, the CDR3 is TGTGCCAGCAGCAAACTAGGAGGCGGGGAGCTGTTTTTT.